This T cell receptor (beta chain) was sequenced during a study of shared clonotypes between healthy human individuals. About the study: The cohort comprised a couple of women and a few men. Their ages spanned 18 to 49 years.

Broader study findings: The four-donor shared clonotypes exceeded non-shared clonotypes in generation probability, with non-shared ones scoring lower.

It was CD45RO-negative cells, positively selected for CCR7, that made up naive CD8 cells, with terminally differentiated effector memory CD45RA+ cells excluded. Points on this clone: Its antigen is not known.

This was a deep-level run. Measured with immunoSEQ multiplex PCR; TCRdb has only the in-frame clones, and not every one. This table has about 2 million clones, about 95% appearing once. This TCR was sampled from a man aged 18 to 30 in good health. Sequences were obtained from naive CD8+ T cells sorted from blood.

CDR3 region: CASSHAGQSYEQYF. CDR3 nucleotide sequence: TGTGCCAGCTCACACGCCGGACAGTCCTACGAGCAGTACTTC. The chain carries TRBV18 and TRBJ2-7; a weak D match, TRBD1 (6 bases). This CDR3 is built from 14 residues. Germline CDR1 KGHSH, CDR2 LQKENI. Trimming stripped 4 bases from V and 1 base from J, with 11 bases between.